Each of the 10 T cell receptor beta chains below was sequenced from the same sample in a study of blood T cell repertoires in COVID-19 (dated by TCRdb to 2019 to 2021). Libraries were constructed by the immunoSEQ multiplex PCR assay. Here the immuneACCESS table is served through TCRdb, limited to in-frame sequences with V and J called. Missing clones are a known gap in these copies; in checked studies unresolved V genes cover under half, and the rest lacks a known reason. This sample holds some 50,000 clones; roughly 82% were observed only once. The ten most abundant clones make up 7.6% of the sample. Sequencing used peripheral blood. These receptors came from a human donor in a cohort sampled during active COVID-19.

The V gene is TRBV28, the J gene TRBJ1-3; no firm D call. Germline lookup yields CDR1 MDHEN and CDR2 SYDVKM. With 3 bases removed from V and 0 bases from J, the gap between germline ends came to 9 bases. This CDR3 has 15 amino acids. Here the CDR3 reads CASSFLKHSGNTIYF. The DNA for the CDR3 is TGTGCCAGCAGTTTTTTGAAGCACTCTGGAAACACCATATATTTT.

V gene TRBV28 combines with J gene TRBJ1-2; 8 bases are a match to TRBD1. J was trimmed by 3 bases and V by 5 bases; bases with no gene match: 5. The CDR3 is 14 amino acids. CDR1 MDHEN and CDR2 SYDVKM come from the germline V gene. The CDR3 is CASSLLTGDYGYTF. As DNA, the CDR3 is TGTGCCAGCAGTCTCTTGACAGGGGACTATGGCTACACCTTC.

The rearrangement uses TRBV19 and TRBJ2-2; TRBD1 aligns across 8 bases. CDR3 size: 15 residues. With 2 bases clipped from V and 5 bases from J, the junction kept 4 bases outside the gene matches. Germline V CDR1 and CDR2: LNHDA, SQIVND (reference sequence). The CDR3, as DNA: TGTGCCAGTAGTATAAAAAACAGGGGGACCGGGGAGCTGTTTTTT. It specifies CASSIKNRGTGELFF.

The chain has TRBV19 and TRBJ2-1; 9 nucleotides match TRBD2. The CDR3 loop spans 15 amino acids. The germline V gene has CDR1 LNHDA and CDR2 SQIVND (reference sequence). With V trimmed by 3 bases and J by 2 bases, 2 bases remained unmatched. In DNA form, the CDR3 reads TGTGCCAGTAGTATCGTAGCGGGAGCCTACAATGAGCAGTTCTTC. Protein sequence: CASSIVAGAYNEQFF.

The chain uses TRBV27 and TRBJ2-7; 8 nucleotides align to TRBD2. This CDR3 contains 18 residues. The trim removed 3 bases at V and 0 bases at J, leaving 13 bases unmatched. Germline loops: CDR1 MNHEY, CDR2 SMNVEV (reference sequence). DNA for the CDR3: TGTGCCAGCAGTTTCCGAAGCACTATGACTAGCGACTCCTACGAGCAGTACTTC. Its translation is CASSFRSTMTSDSYEQYF.

The chain employs TRBV6-1 and TRBJ2-7, with a weak D call TRBD2 (6 bases). Trimming pared 1 base from V and 4 bases from J, leaving 14 bases between. The germline V gene encodes CDR1 MNHNS and CDR2 SASEGT. The CDR3 runs to 15 residues. The CDR3, as DNA: TGTGCCAGCAGTGAAGGCGGCGGGACCCTTTACGAGCAGTACTTC. Its protein is CASSEGGGTLYEQYF.

This chain joins TRBV5-1 and TRBJ2-7; 8 nucleotides align to TRBD2. Germline V gives CDR1 SGHRS, CDR2 YFSETQ. The CDR3 spans 13 residues. V shed 4 bases, J shed 2 bases, and the junction held 2 bases outside the gene matches. The DNA of the CDR3 is TGCGCCAGCAGCCAGACTAGCGCCTACGAGCAGTACTTC. Its translation is CASSQTSAYEQYF.

J is TRBJ2-7 and V is TRBV6-5, with 12 bases identical to TRBD2. Germline V gene sequence: CDR1 MNHEY, CDR2 SVGAGI. This CDR3 is built from 15 residues. V lost 7 bases to trimming and J lost 2 bases; unmatched junction nucleotides: 6. Here the CDR3 reads CASNRLAGVTYEQYF. DNA of the CDR3: TGTGCCAGCAATCGACTAGCGGGGGTAACCTACGAGCAGTACTTC.

This clone was observed a few times. The chain is built from TRBV7-9 and TRBJ2-3; 7 bases are shared with TRBD2. This CDR3 spans 13 amino acids. Germline V gives CDR1 SEHNR, CDR2 FQNEAQ (reference sequence). V lost 8 bases to trimming and J lost 2 bases; unmatched junction nucleotides: 4. The CDR3 sequence: CASALANTDTQYF. In nucleotides, the CDR3 is TGTGCCAGCGCACTAGCGAACACAGATACGCAGTATTTT.

V and J are TRBV10-2 and TRBJ2-7, with TRBD2 as a possible D gene (6 bases). Trimming cost V 0 bases and J 0 bases, with 9 bases left between them. Germline CDR1 reads WSHSY; CDR2 reads SAAADI. The CDR3 is 15 amino acids. CDR3 sequence: CASSESAGSSYEQYF. In nucleotides, the CDR3 is TGCGCCAGCAGTGAGTCGGCGGGGAGCTCCTACGAGCAGTACTTC.